What follows are 20 T cell receptor beta chains derived from one specimen sequenced in a study of T cell responses to AZD1222 COVID-19 vaccine. Clones were read by immunoSEQ multiplex PCR, and TCRdb kept only the in-frame ones, dropping some. The sample has about 140,000 clones; more than 80% are singletons. This specimen was peripheral blood, taken on day 0 of MenACWY control vaccination. The receptor set was obtained from an adult in good health.

The V and J genes are TRBV2 and TRBJ1-6; a weak D match, TRBD1 (5 bases). In germline, CDR1 is SNHLY, CDR2 FYNNEI. This CDR3 is built from 16 residues. Trimming stripped 4 bases from V and 1 base from J, with 11 bases between. The CDR3 reads CASSAQRGSYNSPLHF. The CDR3 DNA is TGTGCCAGCAGTGCCCAGAGGGGTTCCTATAATTCACCCCTCCACTTT.

V usage is TRBV28 and J usage is TRBJ1-1, with TRBD1 as a possible D gene (5 bases). There are 14 residues in the CDR3. Germline V gene lookup returns CDR1 MDHEN and CDR2 SYDVKM. V gave up 4 bases and J gave up 0 bases, with 9 bases separating them. Here the CDR3 reads CASSSGTVNTEAFF. CDR3 coding DNA: TGTGCCAGCAGTTCCGGGACGGTGAACACTGAAGCTTTCTTT. Full variable domain (outside the CDR3, taken from reference TRBV28 and TRBJ1-1): DVKVTQSSRYLVKRTGEKVFLECVQDMDHENMFWYRQDPGLGLRLIYFSYDVKMKEKGDIPEGYSVSREKKERFSLILESASTNQTSMYLCASSSGTVNTEAFFGQGTRLTVV.

This chain connects TRBV19 to TRBJ1-5, with 11 nucleotides matching TRBD1. Germline trimming cut 3 bases from V and 2 bases from J; bases unmatched to any gene: 9. Germline values: CDR1 LNHDA, CDR2 SQIVND (reference sequence). The CDR3 runs 18 residues. CDR3 sequence reads: CASSIPKGQGVGNQPQHF. DNA of the CDR3: TGTGCCAGTAGTATTCCCAAGGGACAGGGGGTCGGCAATCAGCCCCAGCATTTT.

V gene TRBV3-1 (or the pseudogene TRBV3-2) combines with J gene TRBJ2-2; D is ambiguous. Germline CDR1 LGHDT, CDR2 YNNKEL (reference sequence). Deletions cut 4 bases from V and 4 bases from J, with 7 bases between. The CDR3 runs 13 residues. CDR3 protein: CASSPIVTGELFF. CDR3 nucleotide sequence: TGTGCCAGCAGCCCCATAGTCACCGGGGAGCTGTTTTTT.

This chain links TRBV6-6 with TRBJ2-3; 7 nucleotides agree with TRBD2. The CDR3 is 16 amino acids. Germline V gene data show CDR1 as MNHNY and CDR2 as SVGAGI (reference sequence). J lost 2 bases, V lost 7 bases, and 12 bases had no gene match. CDR3: CASISTPLAVTDTQYF. DNA for the CDR3: TGTGCCAGCATCTCGACCCCGCTAGCGGTCACAGATACGCAGTATTTT.

This chain connects TRBV3-1 (or the pseudogene TRBV3-2) to TRBJ2-3; 7 bases match TRBD1. Germline assignment: CDR1 LGHDT and CDR2 YNNKEL (reference sequence). After removal of 3 bases from V and 6 bases from J, the junction contained 3 bases not matched to a gene. CDR3 size: 13 residues. The CDR3 sequence is CASSQQGVDTQYF. In nucleotides, the CDR3 is TGTGCCAGCAGCCAGCAGGGGGTGGATACGCAGTATTTT.

This sequence joins TRBV11-2 and TRBJ2-3; tentatively, D is TRBD2 (5 bases). The CDR3 is 17 residues long. From germline, CDR1 is SGHAT and CDR2 FQNNGV. V was clipped by 1 base and J by 3 bases, with 17 bases between them. The CDR3 here is CASSLAGLIIGTDTQYF. In DNA, the CDR3 is TGTGCCAGCAGCTTAGCGGGATTAATTATAGGGACAGATACGCAGTATTTT. The full variable domain, with the rest looked up from reference TRBV11-2 and TRBJ2-3, is EAGVAQSPRYKIIEKRQSVAFWCNPISGHATLYWYQQILGQGPKLLIQFQNNGVVDDSQLPKDRFSAERLKGVDSTLKIQPAKLEDSAVYLCASSLAGLIIGTDTQYFGPGTRLTVL.

The gene calls are TRBV4-1 and TRBJ1-4, with TRBD1 as a possible D gene (6 bases). Germline V gene data show CDR1 as MGHRA and CDR2 as YSYEKL. This CDR3 has 14 residues. V was clipped by 0 bases and J by 9 bases, with 11 bases between them. CDR3 nucleotides: TGCGCCAGCAGCCAAGAGGGGGCAGTGAAAAAACTGTTTTTT. It encodes CASSQEGAVKKLFF.

The chain joins TRBV5-1 to TRBJ2-4; D possibly corresponds to TRBD1 (6 bases). V lost 0 bases and J lost 7, with 11 bases in between. The CDR3 contains 14 residues. CDR1 and CDR2 from the germline V gene are SGHRS and YFSETQ. Written as DNA, the CDR3 is TGCGCCAGCAGCTTGGAGGGGGTAGGGAACATTCAGTACTTC. It codes for CASSLEGVGNIQYF.

The chain is built from TRBV4-3 and TRBJ1-1; possibly TRBD1 for D (6 bases). The CDR3 is 15 residues long. The germline V and J ends were trimmed by 0 bases and 3 bases, with 11 bases remaining between them. CDR1 is LGHNA and CDR2 is YSLEER in the germline V gene. The CDR3 DNA is TGCGCCAGCAGCCAAGATCTCTACAGGGACACTGAAGCTTTCTTT. Its protein product is CASSQDLYRDTEAFF.

This chain uses TRBV7-8 with TRBJ1-6, with a weak D call TRBD1 (5 bases). The germline V and J ends were trimmed by 1 base and 10 bases, with 14 bases remaining between them. This CDR3 contains 15 residues. Germline V gives CDR1 SGHVS, CDR2 FQNEAQ. CDR3 nucleotide sequence: TGTGCCAGCAGCTTAGTTAGAGGGGAGCACTCACCCCTCCACTTT. Protein: CASSLVRGEHSPLHF.

The rearrangement uses TRBV7-2 and TRBJ1-1; tentatively, D is TRBD1 (6 bases). Germline V lookup: CDR1 SGHTA, CDR2 FQGNSA. V lost 3 bases and J lost 8, with 10 bases in between. This CDR3 contains 12 residues. Here the CDR3 DNA reads TGTGCCAGCAGCTTTGGGACACTCGAAGCTTTCTTT. Translating gives CASSFGTLEAFF. The full variable domain, with the rest looked up from reference TRBV7-2 and TRBJ1-1, is GAGVSQSPSNKVTEKGKDVELRCDPISGHTALYWYRQSLGQGLEFLIYFQGNSAPDKSGLPSDRFSAERTGGSVSTLTIQRTQQEDSAVYLCASSFGTLEAFFGQGTRLTVV.

The J gene is TRBJ1-1, the V gene TRBV9; D remains ambiguous. The CDR3 runs 14 residues. Trimming removed 1 base at V and 1 base at J, with 8 bases between. Germline V CDR1 and CDR2: SGDLS, YYNGEE. The CDR3 sequence: CASSVQPQNTEAFF. The CDR3 DNA sequence: TGTGCCAGCAGCGTACAACCACAGAACACTGAAGCTTTCTTT.

This rearrangement joins TRBV27 to TRBJ1-5, with TRBD1 matching over 7 bases. The germline gives CDR1 MNHEY, CDR2 SMNVEV (reference sequence). This CDR3 has 13 residues. After removal of 6 bases from V and 9 bases from J, the junction contained 8 bases not matched to a gene. CDR3 region: CASSLQTGTPQHF. The CDR3 DNA sequence: TGTGCCAGCAGCCTCCAGACAGGGACGCCCCAGCATTTT.

The rearrangement joins TRBV27 to TRBJ1-1, with 11 bases lining up with TRBD1. Germline CDR1 is MNHEY and CDR2 is SMNVEV (reference sequence). CDR3 length: 13 amino acids. Trimming removed 6 bases from V and 12 bases from J; junction bases left unmatched: 9. The chain's CDR3 is CASSLRDRGVTFF. The CDR3 DNA is TGTGCCAGCAGCTTGAGGGACAGGGGGGTAACTTTCTTT.

The chain combines TRBV6-5 with TRBJ2-1; D is unresolved. This CDR3 spans 13 amino acids. V shed 4 bases and J shed 2 bases, with 6 bases lying between them. In germline, CDR1 is MNHEY, CDR2 SVGAGI. The CDR3 DNA follows: TGTGCCAGCAGTTCGACCCCCTACAATGAGCAGTTCTTC. It is translated as CASSSTPYNEQFF.

The rearrangement joins TRBV7-2 to TRBJ2-5, with D hard to call. Germline lookup yields CDR1 SGHTA and CDR2 FQGNSA. V was shortened by 2 bases and J by 5 bases, with 9 bases between the two germline ends. This CDR3 region has 13 residues. For the CDR3, the DNA is TGTGCCAGCAGCTTACAAGTGGGGGAGACCCAGTACTTC. This encodes CASSLQVGETQYF. Variable domain in full (rest from reference TRBV7-2 and TRBJ2-5): GAGVSQSPSNKVTEKGKDVELRCDPISGHTALYWYRQSLGQGLEFLIYFQGNSAPDKSGLPSDRFSAERTGGSVSTLTIQRTQQEDSAVYLCASSLQVGETQYFGPGTRLLVL.

CDR3 loop: CASSYREAGANVLTF. Written as DNA, the CDR3 is TGTGCCAGCAGCTACAGGGAGGCTGGGGCCAACGTCCTGACTTTC. This chain links TRBV28 with TRBJ2-6; D is possibly TRBD1 or TRBD2 (6 bases each). The CDR3 extends over 15 amino acids. The V and J ends lost 6 bases and 2 bases respectively, with 11 bases between them. The germline V gene has CDR1 MDHEN and CDR2 SYDVKM.

The chain carries TRBV4-2 and TRBJ1-5; TRBD1 might be the D (5 bases). The germline V gene has CDR1 LGHNA and CDR2 YNFKEQ. This CDR3 region has 20 residues. The ends were cut back, 0 bases at V and 5 bases at J, with 26 bases in the middle. CDR3 sequence reads: CASSQETRTIAASDYQPQHF. The CDR3 DNA is TGTGCCAGCAGCCAAGAAACTCGGACAATAGCGGCTTCGGATTATCAGCCCCAGCATTTT.

CDR3 DNA sequence: TGTGCCAGCTCACAAACCTACCTCCCGGGACAGGCGTCACCCCTCCACTTT. It translates to CASSQTYLPGQASPLHF. This chain uses TRBV18 with TRBJ1-6, with 8 nucleotides matching TRBD1. Germline loops: CDR1 KGHSH, CDR2 LQKENI. CDR3 length: 17 amino acids. V lost 4 bases to trimming and J lost 10 bases; unmatched junction nucleotides: 15.